The 21 T cell receptor beta chains listed next were all sequenced from one sample in a study of blood T cell repertoires in COVID-19. TCRdb's copy holds only in-frame clones and misses some; the assay was immunoSEQ multiplex PCR. The sample has about 270,000 clones, 86% seen once. Sequenced material: peripheral blood. These receptors all come from an older woman with COVID-19, enrolled during active disease.

CDR3 in DNA: TGTGCCACCAGCAGCATAGCGGAGTACAATGAGCAGTTCTTC. Translating it yields CATSSIAEYNEQFF. The chain has TRBV15 and TRBJ2-1; D may be TRBD2 (6 bases). The CDR3 is made up of 14 amino acids. V shed 3 bases and J shed 4 bases, with 10 bases lying between them. The germline CDR1 and CDR2 sequences are LNHNV and YYDKDF (reference sequence).

The chain couples TRBV5-4 to TRBJ2-3, with 13 bases aligning to TRBD2. Germline V lookup: CDR1 SGHNT, CDR2 YYREEE (reference sequence). The CDR3 consists of 16 residues. V gave up 3 bases and J gave up 5 bases; unmatched junction bases: 6. CDR3 amino acids: CASSSPGLAGKDTQYF. CDR3 bases: TGTGCCAGCAGCTCCCCGGGACTAGCGGGGAAAGATACGCAGTATTTT.

The chain joins TRBV24-1 to TRBJ2-4, with 10 bases matching TRBD1. Germline CDR1 and CDR2: KGHDR and SFDVKD. The CDR3 sequence is 16 residues long. J was trimmed by 7 bases and V by 3 bases; bases with no gene match: 8. This chain's CDR3 is CATSDPTDRGVNIQYF. Here the CDR3 DNA reads TGTGCCACCAGTGATCCTACGGACAGGGGGGTGAACATTCAGTACTTC.

V is TRBV5-1 and J is TRBJ1-1; D is undetermined. In germline, CDR1 is SGHRS, CDR2 YFSETQ. Trimming took off 5 bases at V and 4 bases at J, with 12 bases between the two ends. The CDR3 consists of 13 residues. The CDR3 DNA reads as TGCGCCAGCAGGTCCGGAGGGCCCACTGAAGCTTTCTTT. Its translation is CASRSGGPTEAFF.

The chain has TRBV6-5 and TRBJ2-5; D is possibly TRBD2 (7 bases). The V end was cut by 6 bases, the J end by 2 bases, with 13 bases between. Germline V CDR1 and CDR2: MNHEY, SVGAGI. This CDR3 has 14 amino acids. CDR3 region: CASRGGGLQETQYF. The CDR3 nucleotides are TGTGCCAGCAGGGGAGGGGGGTTACAAGAGACCCAGTACTTC.

This chain links TRBV7-8 with TRBJ2-7, with TRBD1 matching 8 bases. The germline CDR1 and CDR2 sequences are SGHVS and FQNEAQ. The V and J ends lost 1 base and 5 bases, in that order; junction bases with no gene match: 10. The CDR3 loop spans 16 amino acids. The CDR3, as DNA: TGTGCCAGCAGCTTAGAGTTGACAGGGGTTGGGCACGAGCAGTACTTC. It codes for CASSLELTGVGHEQYF.

The chain couples TRBV9 to TRBJ2-5; possibly TRBD2 for D (6 bases). Deletions cut 4 bases from V and 3 bases from J, with 16 bases between. This CDR3 has 15 residues. Per the germline V gene, CDR1 is SGDLS and CDR2 is YYNGEE. The chain's CDR3 is CASSHTGTLEETQYF. The CDR3 bases are TGTGCCAGCAGCCATACCGGGACTCTTGAAGAGACCCAGTACTTC.

This clone was seen a few times. The chain links TRBV5-4 to TRBJ1-1; no clear D gene. The V and J ends lost 2 bases and 6 bases respectively, with 14 bases between them. The CDR3 runs 14 residues. CDR1 and CDR2 (germline): SGHNT, YYREEE (reference sequence). The CDR3 region is CASSFRTVPPEAFF. The CDR3 nucleotides are TGTGCCAGCAGCTTCCGTACAGTCCCCCCTGAAGCTTTCTTT.

This CDR3 reads CASSQEARMNTEAFF. For the CDR3, the DNA is TGTGCCAGCAGCCAAGAAGCACGAATGAACACTGAAGCTTTCTTT. The chain links TRBV3-1 (or the pseudogene TRBV3-2) to TRBJ1-1; no clear D. V gave up 0 bases and J gave up 0 bases, with 8 bases separating them. This CDR3 is 15 amino acids long. Germline V CDR1 and CDR2: LGHDT, YNNKEL (reference sequence).

The chain joins TRBV28 to TRBJ1-1, with a tentative D call TRBD1 (6 bases). Trimming pared 5 bases from V and 2 bases from J, leaving 12 bases between. The CDR3 loop spans 14 amino acids. Germline V lookup: CDR1 MDHEN, CDR2 SYDVKM. The CDR3 nucleotides are TGTGCCAGCAGTCTGACAGGACCAAACACTGAAGCTTTCTTT. It yields the protein CASSLTGPNTEAFF.

As concerns this clone: Other DNA sequences in the sample encode the same CDR3. The rearrangement joins TRBV20-1 to TRBJ2-3, with D perhaps TRBD2 (6 bases). V was clipped by 5 bases and J by 6 bases, with 9 bases between them. The germline V gene encodes CDR1 DFQATT and CDR2 SNEGSKA (reference sequence). The CDR3 totals 11 residues. The CDR3, as DNA: TGCAGTGCTCCCCGGGGGGATACGCAGTATTTT. It encodes CSAPRGDTQYF.

This chain links TRBV24-1 with TRBJ1-3, with D possibly matching TRBD1 (6 bases). CDR3 size: 15 residues. V lost 3 bases to trimming and J lost 0 bases, with 8 bases between them. Per the germline V gene, CDR1 is KGHDR and CDR2 is SFDVKD. CDR3 sequence reads: CATSDAGDSGNTIYF. CDR3 coding DNA: TGTGCCACCAGTGATGCAGGGGACTCTGGAAACACCATATATTTT.

The chain has TRBV7-2 and TRBJ2-7; 8 bases match TRBD2. Germline V gene data show CDR1 as SGHTA and CDR2 as FQGNSA. Losses at the gene ends were 0 bases for V and 5 bases for J; bases not matched to a gene: 6. The CDR3 runs 15 residues. This CDR3 is CASSLAGGGLHEQYF. CDR3 bases: TGTGCCAGCAGCTTAGCTGGCGGGGGGCTCCACGAGCAGTACTTC. The full variable domain, rest sourced from reference TRBV7-2 and TRBJ2-7, is GAGVSQSPSNKVTEKGKDVELRCDPISGHTALYWYRQSLGQGLEFLIYFQGNSAPDKSGLPSDRFSAERTGGSVSTLTIQRTQQEDSAVYLCASSLAGGGLHEQYFGPGTRLTVT.

The chain carries TRBV30 and TRBJ2-1, with D perhaps TRBD2 (6 bases). Germline CDR1 is GTSNPN and CDR2 is SVGIG (reference sequence). This CDR3 is 13 amino acids long. V was trimmed by 3 bases and J by 6 bases, leaving 12 bases between them. In DNA, the CDR3 is TGTGCCTGGAGCGGGGAGGCCAGCAATGAGCAGTTCTTC. As protein: CAWSGEASNEQFF.

This chain uses TRBV18 with TRBJ2-7; D may be TRBD1 (6 bases). The CDR3 contains 15 residues. Trimming took 2 bases from V and 4 from J, leaving 15 bases between them. Germline-derived CDR1 and CDR2 are KGHSH and LQKENI. The CDR3: CASSPEQGSVYEQYF. CDR3 sequence (DNA): TGTGCCAGCTCACCAGAACAGGGATCGGTATACGAGCAGTACTTC.

The genes are TRBV28 and TRBJ1-2, with D possibly TRBD1 on 5 matching bases. The germline gives CDR1 MDHEN, CDR2 SYDVKM. V was clipped by 6 bases and J by 7 bases, with 15 bases between them. This CDR3 contains 13 residues. The CDR3 DNA reads as TGTGCCAGCAGCCGGACAATATCCTCTGGCTACACCTTC. It codes for CASSRTISSGYTF.

The rearrangement uses TRBV2 and TRBJ2-7; 8 bases map to TRBD2. This CDR3 region has 14 residues. CDR1 is SNHLY and CDR2 is FYNNEI in the germline V gene. V dropped 4 bases and J dropped 5; count of bases not matched to a gene: 7. As DNA, the CDR3 is TGTGCCAGCAGTGTTAAGGTAGCGGGGAACGAGCAGTACTTC. Its protein is CASSVKVAGNEQYF.

This chain uses TRBV19 with TRBJ2-1; 8 nucleotides line up with TRBD2. The germline gives CDR1 LNHDA, CDR2 SQIVND (reference sequence). This CDR3 spans 14 amino acids. The junction had 8 bases not matched to a gene; V was cut back by 3 bases and J by 10 bases. The CDR3: CASSIVGLGGEQFF. CDR3 sequence (DNA): TGTGCCAGTAGTATCGTGGGACTAGGGGGGGAGCAGTTCTTC.

The V call is TRBV24-1, the J call TRBJ1-2, with D possibly matching TRBD1 (6 bases). The CDR3 has 13 residues. Germline lookup yields CDR1 KGHDR and CDR2 SFDVKD. Between the trimmed V and J ends, which lost 1 base and 7 bases, there was a span of 9 bases. The DNA of the CDR3 is TGTGCCACCAGTGATTTTACAGGGCTTGGCTACACCTTC. Amino acids: CATSDFTGLGYTF.

The J gene is TRBJ1-1, the V gene TRBV4-3; 7 bases fit TRBD1. V was pared by 3 bases and J by 1 base, with 2 bases of the junction left unmatched. The CDR3 runs 14 residues. CDR1 and CDR2 from the germline V gene are LGHNA and YSLEER. The CDR3, as DNA: TGCGCCAGCAGCCATGGGGACAGGAACACTGAAGCTTTCTTT. This sequence encodes CASSHGDRNTEAFF.

V gene TRBV10-3 combines with J gene TRBJ2-3; 7 positions match TRBD2. CDR3 length: 15 amino acids. The germline CDR1 and CDR2 sequences are ENHRY and SYGVKD. The V and J ends lost 2 bases and 2 bases, in that order; junction bases with no gene match: 4. CDR3 DNA sequence: TGTGCCATCAGTGAGCGGGACTACCTCACAGATACGCAGTATTTT. Amino acid sequence: CAISERDYLTDTQYF.